This TCR beta chain was captured in a study of blood T cells in healthy people across ages. Study-wide background: For every two T cells, template switching captured about one barcoded beta molecule. Findings and caveats of the study: The recorded TCR beta diversity per million T cells decreased in a roughly linear manner with age. Estimates based on one million T cells were treated as lower bounds.

Primers used in a second PCR of roughly 6 to 11 cycles were a sample-barcoded 5' primer and a J-beta primer mix. TCRdb re-called the 5' RACE reads with MiXCR, one entry per CDR3 protein. Among about 900,000 distinct CDR3 sequences listed, 55% to 65% were seen once. Germline assignment: CDR1 SGDLS and CDR2 YYNGEE. Between the trimmed V and J ends, which lost 2 bases and 10 bases, there was a span of 22 bases. This CDR3 has 16 amino acids. This clonotype was detected only a few times. Its antigen is not identified. This TCR was recovered from a young man in good health. The sample was blood. The chain is built from TRBV9 and TRBJ2-1, with D tentatively TRBD2 (6 bases). Written as DNA, the CDR3 is TGTGCCAGCAGCGTTGCCGGGACTCCGGTTGATGGAGAGCAGTTCTTC. Translation: CASSVAGTPVDGEQFF. The variable domain in full, with the rest retrieved from reference TRBV9 and TRBJ2-1, is DSGVTQTPKHLITATGQRVTLRCSPRSGDLSVYWYQQSLDQGLQFLIQYYNGEERAKGNILERFSAQQFPDLHSELNLSSLELGDSALYFCASSVAGTPVDGEQFFGPGTRLTVL.